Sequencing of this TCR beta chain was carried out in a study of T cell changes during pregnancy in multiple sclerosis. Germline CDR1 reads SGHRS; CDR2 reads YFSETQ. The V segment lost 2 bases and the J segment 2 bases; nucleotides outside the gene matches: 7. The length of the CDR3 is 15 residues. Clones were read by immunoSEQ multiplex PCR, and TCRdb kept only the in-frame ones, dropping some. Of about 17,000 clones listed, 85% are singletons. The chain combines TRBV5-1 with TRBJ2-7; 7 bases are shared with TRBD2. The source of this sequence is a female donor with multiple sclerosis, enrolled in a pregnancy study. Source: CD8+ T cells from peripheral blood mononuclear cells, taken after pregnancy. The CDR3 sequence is CASSFSGIPTYEQYF. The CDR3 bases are TGCGCCAGCAGCTTCAGCGGGATTCCAACCTACGAGCAGTACTTC.